The next 7 T cell receptor beta chains were all read from a single sample in a study of T-cell reconstitution after alpha-beta-depleted transplantation in children. Unique molecular identifiers were incorporated into the prepared TCRbeta library. TCRdb reprocessed the PCR reads via MiXCR and lists one record per CDR3 protein. In the table there are around 600,000 distinct CDR3 sequences, 16% of which are singletons. The specimen comprised PBMCs from the stem cell graft donor, sampled from the stem cell graft. Receptor source: a human donor who donated a stem cell graft to a child with acute myeloid leukemia.

The V call is TRBV4-3, the J call TRBJ2-7, with D perhaps TRBD1 or TRBD2 (5 bases each). Trimming removed 0 bases from V and 0 bases from J, with 9 bases in between. CDR1 is LGHNA, CDR2 YSLEER, per germline. The CDR3 runs to 15 residues. The DNA of the CDR3 is TGCGCCAGCAGCCAAGAGTGGGACCCCTCCTACGAGCAGTACTTC. This translates into CASSQEWDPSYEQYF.

This clonotype was seen ten or more times. This chain connects TRBV20-1 to TRBJ1-2, with unresolved D. CDR1 and CDR2 (germline): DFQATT, SNEGSKA (reference sequence). This CDR3 spans 14 amino acids. Trimming removed 1 base from V and 0 bases from J, with 9 bases in between. The CDR3 is CSARVPTANYGYTF. The DNA for the CDR3 is TGCAGTGCTAGAGTCCCCACCGCTAACTATGGCTACACCTTC.

The chain couples TRBV3-1 to TRBJ2-7; 7 nucleotides line up with TRBD1. CDR3 length: 13 residues. The germline V gene encodes CDR1 LGHDT and CDR2 YNNKEL (reference sequence). J gave up 6 bases and V 7 bases, and 9 bases lay outside the gene matches. CDR3 bases: TGTGCCAGCAACCCCGGGACAGTTTCCGAGCAGTACTTC. As protein: CASNPGTVSEQYF.

This clonotype was seen ten or more times. The chain's CDR3 is CATSREWADTQYF. The CDR3 DNA reads TGTGCCACCAGCAGAGAATGGGCAGATACGCAGTATTTT. The V gene is TRBV15, the J gene TRBJ2-3; D gene ambiguous. CDR3 length: 13 amino acids. Between the trimmed V and J ends, which lost 0 bases and 4 bases, there was a span of 5 bases. Germline V gives CDR1 LNHNV, CDR2 YYDKDF (reference sequence).

The chain links TRBV7-3 to TRBJ1-2, with 7 bases matching TRBD1. V was pared by 5 bases and J by 5 bases, with 8 bases of the junction left unmatched. CDR1 is SGHTA, CDR2 FQGTGA, per germline. The CDR3 contains 14 residues. CDR3 loop: CASSPMGTAYGYTF. DNA of the CDR3: TGTGCCAGCAGCCCAATGGGGACAGCTTATGGCTACACCTTC.

The table lists this clonotype with many counts. This sequence joins TRBV20-1 and TRBJ1-6, with TRBD1 matching 7 bases. The germline CDR1 and CDR2 sequences are DFQATT and SNEGSKA (reference sequence). The CDR3 loop spans 17 amino acids. V shed 0 bases and J 7 bases; nucleotides not matched to a gene: 12. As DNA, the CDR3 is TGCAGTGCTAGAGATGGGTCAAGGGGACAGAAGAATTCACCCCTCCACTTT. Amino acid sequence: CSARDGSRGQKNSPLHF.

With respect to this clonotype: A read error is possible here, since a much larger clone lies one base away. The V call is TRBV4-2, the J call TRBJ1-3; D is ambiguous. Germline CDR1 LGHNA, CDR2 YNFKEQ. This CDR3 is 15 amino acids long. The DNA of the CDR3 is TGTGCCAGAAGCCAAGATAGGGTCTCTGGAAACACCATATATTTT. It yields the protein CARSQDRVSGNTIYF.